Listed below are T cell receptor beta chains from one sample, sequenced in a study of blood T cell repertoires in COVID-19. Only in-frame clones appear in the TCRdb table, and some are missing; sequencing was by immunoSEQ multiplex PCR. Of 240,000 or so clones listed, more than 70% are singletons. The sequencing sample was made of PBMCs or T cells enriched from blood (not recorded which). These receptors were collected from a woman aged 45-59 years who had recovered from COVID-19. Each CDR3 is given without its conserved first and last residue. Size values are once, few and many counts, or a class for expanded clones, and some rows have none.

clone size	J gene	V gene	CDR3 protein
NA	TRBJ2-5	TRBV7-2	ASSLIGAAGGQETQY
NA	TRBJ2-7	TRBV28	ASRQGRLYEQY
NA	TRBJ1-1	TRBV12-3/TRBV12-4	ASSSYTEAF
once	TRBJ2-2	TRBV11-2	ASSYDRVTNTGELF
once	TRBJ2-1	TRBV27	ASSGLAEYNEQF
NA	TRBJ1-2	TRBV6-5	ASSRQGYDGYT
NA	TRBJ2-1	TRBV9	ASGGSSYNEQF
few	TRBJ1-6	TRBV6-6	ASSTGGPLH
NA	TRBJ2-1	TRBV5-4	ASSPAGLAGVGGNEQF
NA	TRBJ2-1	TRBV5-4	ASSHTSGRALNEQF
many	TRBJ1-2	TRBV3-1/TRBV3-2	ASSLGPVNYGYT
NA	TRBJ2-7	TRBV19	ASTTGPGSYEQY
once	TRBJ2-7	TRBV18	ASSHDRGASYEQY
NA	TRBJ1-4	TRBV19	ASSMWALKKEGEKLF
NA	TRBJ1-1	TRBV7-6	ASSYQENTEAF
NA	TRBJ1-2	TRBV7-9	ASSKGQGYGYT
NA	TRBJ1-2	TRBV10-1	ASSPAGKAGYT
NA	TRBJ1-2	TRBV7-6	ASSLGVRGVNYGYT
NA	TRBJ1-5	TRBV30	AWSRQGLQPQH
NA	TRBJ1-1	TRBV6-2/TRBV6-3	ASSSGTGRTEAF
NA	TRBJ2-1	TRBV19	ASSTYLRVNEQF
NA	TRBJ2-3	TRBV7-8	ASSGGTSGRTDTQY
NA	TRBJ2-1	TRBV10-3	AISEHSSYNEQF
few	TRBJ1-2	TRBV18	ASSPSGGYGYT
few	TRBJ2-1	TRBV7-3	ASSLRLPPYNEQF
NA	TRBJ2-7	TRBV28	ASSTPRQIYEQY
few	TRBJ1-5	TRBV6-6	ASSYGQGSGQPQH
NA	TRBJ1-4	TRBV7-2	ASSPGTPTEEKLF
NA	TRBJ2-2	TRBV2	ASREGTGVNTGELF
NA	TRBJ1-5	TRBV7-9	ASSTGGNQPQH
NA	TRBJ1-1	TRBV10-2	ASSEGGDTEAF
NA	TRBJ1-1	TRBV19	ASSNYRGTEAF
NA	TRBJ2-2	TRBV5-6	ASSLLALAENTGELF
NA	TRBJ2-7	TRBV6-5	ASSYSAGFYEQY
NA	TRBJ2-3	TRBV5-1	ASSLGQYTDTQY
NA	TRBJ2-7	TRBV12-3/TRBV12-4	ASSGGYEQY
NA	TRBJ2-2	TRBV11-3	ASSPGQYTGELF
NA	TRBJ1-2	TRBV7-9	ASSLGVQGAEGYT
NA	TRBJ2-3	TRBV30	AWSGSRRDTQY
NA	TRBJ2-3	TRBV3-1/TRBV3-2	ASSGGWSRGTSTDTQY
NA	TRBJ2-7	TRBV5-1	ASSLVAGFEQY
many	TRBJ1-4	TRBV5-5	ASSLVGTGNEKLF
NA	TRBJ1-3	TRBV19	ASSILPRQDGNTIY
NA	TRBJ2-7	TRBV9	ASSVEAGGNDEQY
NA	TRBJ1-1	TRBV6-2/TRBV6-3	ASSPGTANTEAF
NA	TRBJ2-2	TRBV21-1	ASSKGLLSGELF
NA	TRBJ2-2	TRBV5-1	ASSLDRGNTGELF
NA	TRBJ2-4	TRBV28	ASSSRTGAKNIQY